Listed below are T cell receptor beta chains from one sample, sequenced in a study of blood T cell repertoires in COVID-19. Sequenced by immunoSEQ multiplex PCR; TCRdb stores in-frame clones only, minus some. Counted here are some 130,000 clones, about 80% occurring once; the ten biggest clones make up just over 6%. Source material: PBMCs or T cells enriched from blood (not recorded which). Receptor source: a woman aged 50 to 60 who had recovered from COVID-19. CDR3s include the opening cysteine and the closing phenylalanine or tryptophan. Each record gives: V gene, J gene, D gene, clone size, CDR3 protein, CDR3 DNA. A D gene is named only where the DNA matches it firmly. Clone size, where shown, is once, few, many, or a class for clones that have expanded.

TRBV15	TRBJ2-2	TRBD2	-	CATSRDGGVDTGELFF	TGTGCCACCAGCAGAGATGGGGGGGTCGACACCGGGGAGCTGTTTTTT
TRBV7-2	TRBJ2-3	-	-	CASSLEVLGGSTDTQYF	TGTGCCAGCAGCTTAGAGGTCCTTGGGGGGAGCACAGATACGCAGTATTTT
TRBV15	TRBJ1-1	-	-	CATTNRQGMNTEAFF	TGTGCCACCACCAACCGGCAGGGAATGAACACTGAAGCTTTCTTT
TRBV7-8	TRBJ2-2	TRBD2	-	CASSLPSGGVIGTGELFF	TGTGCCAGCAGCTTACCTAGCGGGGGAGTTATAGGAACCGGGGAGCTGTTTTTT
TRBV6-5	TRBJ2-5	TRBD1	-	CASRSDRVTETQYF	TGTGCCAGCAGAAGTGACAGGGTCACAGAGACCCAGTACTTC
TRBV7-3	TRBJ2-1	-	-	CASSTGYEQFF	TGTGCCAGCAGCACAGGGTATGAGCAGTTCTTC
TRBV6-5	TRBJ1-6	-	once	CASRGSGRNSPLHF	TGTGCCAGTAGGGGTAGCGGGCGAAATTCACCCCTCCACTTT
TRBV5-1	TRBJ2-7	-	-	CASSLFASASYEQYF	TGCGCCAGCAGCTTGTTTGCCAGTGCCTCCTACGAGCAGTACTTC
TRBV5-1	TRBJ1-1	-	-	CASSLAGGSTEAFF	TGCGCCAGCAGCTTGGCCGGGGGTTCCACTGAAGCTTTCTTT
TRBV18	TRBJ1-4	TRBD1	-	CASSRTGGTNEKLFF	TGTGCCAGCTCACGCACAGGGGGGACGAATGAAAAACTGTTTTTT
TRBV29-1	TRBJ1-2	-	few	CSVDIGGSGYTF	TGCAGCGTTGACATTGGAGGGAGTGGCTACACCTTC
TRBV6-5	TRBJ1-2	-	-	CASGGRGYGYTF	TGTGCCAGTGGCGGGAGGGGGTATGGCTACACCTTC
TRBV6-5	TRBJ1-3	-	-	CASSSQGGNTIYF	TGTGCCAGCAGTTCGCAGGGGGGAAACACCATATATTTT
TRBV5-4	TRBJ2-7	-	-	CASSRQSSEVDEQYF	TGTGCCAGCAGCCGTCAATCCTCAGAGGTGGACGAGCAGTACTTC
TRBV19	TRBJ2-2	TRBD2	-	CASSIWVKRGRTGELFF	TGTGCCAGTAGTATTTGGGTGAAGCGGGGGCGCACCGGGGAGCTGTTTTTT
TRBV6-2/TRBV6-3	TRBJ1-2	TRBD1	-	CASSSRDRGPWDGYTF	TGTGCCAGCAGTTCCCGGGACAGGGGACCTTGGGATGGCTACACCTTC
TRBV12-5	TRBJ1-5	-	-	CASGRRQAPSRFNQPQHF	TGTGCTAGTGGTAGAAGACAGGCGCCGAGTAGATTCAATCAGCCCCAGCATTTT
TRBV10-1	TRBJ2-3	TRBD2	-	CASSSGTSGGTDTQYF	TGCGCCAGCAGCTCCGGGACTAGCGGGGGCACAGATACGCAGTATTTT
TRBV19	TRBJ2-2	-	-	CASSTDANTGELFF	TGTGCCAGTAGTACAGACGCGAACACCGGGGAGCTGTTTTTT
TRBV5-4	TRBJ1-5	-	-	CASSGDPNQPQHF	TGTGCCAGCAGCGGAGACCCGAATCAGCCCCAGCATTTT
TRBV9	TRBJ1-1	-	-	CASSDLSMNTEAFF	TGTGCCAGCAGCGACTTGTCCATGAACACTGAAGCTTTCTTT
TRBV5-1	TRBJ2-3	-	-	CASSSGVAGASTDTQYF	TGCGCCAGCAGCTCCGGTGTGGCGGGGGCCTCCACAGATACGCAGTATTTT
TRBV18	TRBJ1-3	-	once	CASSPNSGALSGNTIYF	TGTGCCAGCTCACCTAATTCAGGGGCCCTCTCTGGAAACACCATATATTTT
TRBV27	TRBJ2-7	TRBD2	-	CASSFERGATYEQYF	TGTGCCAGCAGTTTCGAGCGGGGGGCCACCTACGAGCAGTACTTC
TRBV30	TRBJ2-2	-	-	CAWSVPGDGELFF	TGTGCCTGGAGTGTACCGGGGGACGGGGAGCTGTTTTTT
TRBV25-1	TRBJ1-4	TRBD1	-	CASSGQGNEKLFF	TGTGCCAGCAGTGGACAGGGTAATGAAAAACTGTTTTTT
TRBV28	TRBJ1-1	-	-	CASRQGGGAGTEAFF	TGTGCCAGCAGGCAAGGAGGGGGGGCAGGCACTGAAGCTTTCTTT
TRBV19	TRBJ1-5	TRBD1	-	CASSIGDRGWSNQPQHF	TGTGCCAGTAGTATCGGGGACAGGGGATGGAGCAATCAGCCCCAGCATTTT
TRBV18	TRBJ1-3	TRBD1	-	CASSRRTGRSGNTIYF	TGTGCCAGCTCACGGAGGACAGGGCGCTCTGGAAACACCATATATTTT
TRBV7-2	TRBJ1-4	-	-	CASSLTAQGEKLFF	TGTGCCAGCAGCTTGACAGCCCAAGGGGAAAAACTGTTTTTT
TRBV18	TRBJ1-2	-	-	CASSLNLDRPYGYTF	TGTGCCAGCTCACTCAACCTGGACAGACCCTATGGCTACACCTTC
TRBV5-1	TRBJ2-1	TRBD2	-	CASSSLPPTSGGAHEQFF	TGCGCCAGCAGCTCCCTCCCCCCGACTAGCGGGGGGGCCCATGAGCAGTTCTTC
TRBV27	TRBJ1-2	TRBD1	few	CASSPSGQKTIYGYTF	TGTGCCAGCAGTCCATCGGGACAGAAGACAATCTATGGCTACACCTTC
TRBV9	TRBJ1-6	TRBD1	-	CASSEGTGGNSPLHF	TGTGCCAGCAGCGAAGGGACAGGGGGTAATTCACCCCTCCACTTT
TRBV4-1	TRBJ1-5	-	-	CASSQTLTPTSNQPQHF	TGCGCCAGCAGCCAAACACTGACCCCGACAAGCAATCAGCCCCAGCATTTT
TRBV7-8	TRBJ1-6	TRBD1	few	CASSLRRDSSNSPLHF	TGTGCCAGCAGCTTACGCCGGGACAGCAGCAATTCACCCCTCCACTTT
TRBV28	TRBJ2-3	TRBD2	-	CASSLAGGPQYF	TGTGCCAGCAGCCTAGCGGGGGGCCCGCAGTATTTT
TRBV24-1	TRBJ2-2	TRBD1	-	CATSDLVGTGKVRELFF	TGTGCCACCAGTGATTTGGTAGGGACAGGGAAAGTCCGGGAGCTGTTTTTT
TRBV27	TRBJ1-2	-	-	CASGLGDGYTF	TGTGCCAGTGGATTGGGAGATGGCTACACCTTC
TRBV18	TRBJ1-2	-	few	CASSPGQTNYGYTF	TGTGCCAGCTCACCAGGGCAGACTAACTATGGCTACACCTTC
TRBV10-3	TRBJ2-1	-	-	CATLPQGAYNEQFF	TGTGCCACCCTACCTCAAGGGGCCTACAATGAGCAGTTCTTC
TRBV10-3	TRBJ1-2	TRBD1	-	CAISEGTGGIYGYTF	TGTGCCATCAGTGAGGGGACAGGCGGAATATATGGCTACACCTTC
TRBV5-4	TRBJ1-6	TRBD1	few	CASSIRQGSNSPLHF	TGTGCCAGCAGCATAAGACAGGGAAGTAATTCACCCCTCCACTTT
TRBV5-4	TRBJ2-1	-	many	CASSPDGFSYNEQFF	TGTGCCAGCAGTCCCGACGGGTTCTCCTACAATGAGCAGTTCTTC
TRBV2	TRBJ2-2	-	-	CASKQGSTGELFF	TGTGCCAGCAAACAGGGCAGCACCGGGGAGCTGTTTTTT
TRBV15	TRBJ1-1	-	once	CATSRGGSLFNTEAFF	TGTGCCACCAGCAGAGGGGGCAGTCTCTTTAACACTGAAGCTTTCTTT